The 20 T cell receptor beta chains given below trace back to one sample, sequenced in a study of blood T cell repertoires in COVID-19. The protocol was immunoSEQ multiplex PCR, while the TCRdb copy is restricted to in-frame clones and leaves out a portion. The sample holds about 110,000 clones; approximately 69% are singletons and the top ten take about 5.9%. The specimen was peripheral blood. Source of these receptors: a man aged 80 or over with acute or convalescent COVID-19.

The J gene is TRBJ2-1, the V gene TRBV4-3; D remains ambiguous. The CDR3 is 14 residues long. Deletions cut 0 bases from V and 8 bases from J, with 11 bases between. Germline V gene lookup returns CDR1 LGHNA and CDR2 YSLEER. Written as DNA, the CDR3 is TGCGCCAGCAGCCAAGACGAAAACCGAGATGAGCAGTTCTTC. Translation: CASSQDENRDEQFF.

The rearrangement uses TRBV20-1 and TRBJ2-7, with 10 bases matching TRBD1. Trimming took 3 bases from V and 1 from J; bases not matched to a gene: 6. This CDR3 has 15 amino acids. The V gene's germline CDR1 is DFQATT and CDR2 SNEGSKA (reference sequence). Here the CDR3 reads CSASPRTGGSYEQYF. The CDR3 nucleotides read TGCAGTGCTAGTCCCCGGACAGGGGGTTCCTACGAGCAGTACTTC.

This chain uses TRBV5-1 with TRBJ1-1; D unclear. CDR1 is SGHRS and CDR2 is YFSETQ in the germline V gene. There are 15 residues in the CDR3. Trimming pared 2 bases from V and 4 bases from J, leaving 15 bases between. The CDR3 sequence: CASSLTPGWSTEAFF. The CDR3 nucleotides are TGCGCCAGCAGCTTAACGCCGGGGTGGAGCACTGAAGCTTTCTTT.

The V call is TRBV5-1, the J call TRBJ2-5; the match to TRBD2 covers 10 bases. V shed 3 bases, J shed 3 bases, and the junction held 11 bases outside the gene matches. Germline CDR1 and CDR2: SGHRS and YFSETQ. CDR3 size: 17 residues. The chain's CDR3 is CASSSGTSALNKETQYF. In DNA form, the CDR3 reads TGCGCCAGCAGCTCCGGGACTAGCGCCCTGAACAAAGAGACCCAGTACTTC. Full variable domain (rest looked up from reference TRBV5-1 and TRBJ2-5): KAGVTQTPRYLIKTRGQQVTLSCSPISGHRSVSWYQQTPGQGLQFLFEYFSETQRNKGNFPGRFSGRQFSNSRSEMNVSTLELGDSALYLCASSSGTSALNKETQYFGPGTRLLVL.

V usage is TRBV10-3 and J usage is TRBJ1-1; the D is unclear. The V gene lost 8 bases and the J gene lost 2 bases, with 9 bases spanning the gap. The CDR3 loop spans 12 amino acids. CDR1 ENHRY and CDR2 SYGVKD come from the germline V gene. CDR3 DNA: TGTGCCATCGCGACACTTAACACTGAAGCTTTCTTT. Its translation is CAIATLNTEAFF.

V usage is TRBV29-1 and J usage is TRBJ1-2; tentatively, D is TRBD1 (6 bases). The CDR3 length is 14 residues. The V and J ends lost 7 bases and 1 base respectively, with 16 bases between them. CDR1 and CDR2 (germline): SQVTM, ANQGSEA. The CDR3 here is CSASPTGNNYGYTF. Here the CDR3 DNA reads TGCAGCGCGTCCCCCACAGGGAATAACTATGGCTACACCTTC. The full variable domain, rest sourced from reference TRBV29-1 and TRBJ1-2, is SAVISQKPSRDICQRGTSLTIQCQVDSQVTMMFWYRQQPGQSLTLIATANQGSEATYESGFVIDKFPISRPNLTFSTLTVSNMSPEDSSIYLCSASPTGNNYGYTFGSGTRLTVV.

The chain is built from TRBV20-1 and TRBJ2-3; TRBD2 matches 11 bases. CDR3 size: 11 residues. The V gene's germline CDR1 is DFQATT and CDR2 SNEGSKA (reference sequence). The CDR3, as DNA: TGCAGGACTAGCGGGGCGGATACGCAGTATTTT. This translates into CRTSGADTQYF.

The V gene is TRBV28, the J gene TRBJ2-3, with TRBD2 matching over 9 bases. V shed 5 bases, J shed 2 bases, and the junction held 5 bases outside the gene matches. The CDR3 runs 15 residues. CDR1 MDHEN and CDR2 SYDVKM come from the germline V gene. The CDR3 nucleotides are TGTGCCAGCAGTCCCGGGACTAGCATCACAGATACGCAGTATTTT. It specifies CASSPGTSITDTQYF.

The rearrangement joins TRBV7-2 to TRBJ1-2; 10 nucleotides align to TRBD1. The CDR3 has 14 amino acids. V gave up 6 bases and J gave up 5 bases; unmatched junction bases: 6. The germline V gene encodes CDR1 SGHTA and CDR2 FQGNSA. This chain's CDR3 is CASSLDRGIYGYTF. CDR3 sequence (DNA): TGTGCCAGCAGTTTGGACAGGGGGATATATGGCTACACCTTC.

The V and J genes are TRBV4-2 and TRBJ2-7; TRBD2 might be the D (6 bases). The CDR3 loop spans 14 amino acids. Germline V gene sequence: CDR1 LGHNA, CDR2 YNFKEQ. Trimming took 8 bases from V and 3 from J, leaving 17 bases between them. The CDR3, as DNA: TGTGCCAGCGGATCTATCGGGGGAGTCTACGAGCAGTACTTC. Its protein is CASGSIGGVYEQYF.

CDR3 nucleotides: TGTGCCAGCAGCGTAGAGCGGTGGTCCTACAATGAGCAGTTCTTC. Amino acid sequence: CASSVERWSYNEQFF. The chain uses TRBV9 and TRBJ2-1; D is perhaps TRBD2 (5 bases). In germline, CDR1 is SGDLS, CDR2 YYNGEE. The CDR3 runs to 15 residues. Trimming took off 0 bases at V and 1 base at J, with 8 bases between the two ends.

CDR3 loop: CASSQRGRGEKLFF. DNA of the CDR3: TGTGCCAGCAGTCAAAGGGGGCGGGGTGAAAAACTGTTTTTT. The chain employs TRBV7-2 and TRBJ1-4; 7 bases map to TRBD1. The germline CDR1 and CDR2 sequences are SGHTA and FQGNSA. The CDR3 consists of 14 residues. V lost 6 bases and J lost 7; bases outside the gene matches: 8.

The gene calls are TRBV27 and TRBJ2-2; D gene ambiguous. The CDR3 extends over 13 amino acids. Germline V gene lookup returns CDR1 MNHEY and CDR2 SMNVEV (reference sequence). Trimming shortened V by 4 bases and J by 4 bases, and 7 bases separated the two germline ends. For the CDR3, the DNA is TGTGCCAGCAGTTCGACAATCACCGGGGAGCTGTTTTTT. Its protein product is CASSSTITGELFF.

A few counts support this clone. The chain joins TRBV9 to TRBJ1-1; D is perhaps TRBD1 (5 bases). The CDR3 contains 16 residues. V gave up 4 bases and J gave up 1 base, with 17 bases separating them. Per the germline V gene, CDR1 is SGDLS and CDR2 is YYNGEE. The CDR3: CASSLRPPQGNTEAFF. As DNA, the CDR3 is TGTGCCAGCAGCCTCCGCCCTCCTCAGGGGAACACTGAAGCTTTCTTT. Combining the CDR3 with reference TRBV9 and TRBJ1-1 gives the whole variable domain DSGVTQTPKHLITATGQRVTLRCSPRSGDLSVYWYQQSLDQGLQFLIQYYNGEERAKGNILERFSAQQFPDLHSELNLSSLELGDSALYFCASSLRPPQGNTEAFFGQGTRLTVV.

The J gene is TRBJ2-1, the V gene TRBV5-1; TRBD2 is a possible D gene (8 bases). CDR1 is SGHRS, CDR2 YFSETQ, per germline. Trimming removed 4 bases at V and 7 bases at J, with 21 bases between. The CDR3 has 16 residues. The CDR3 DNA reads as TGCGCCAGCAGCCCCCGACAGGGAAAGCGGGGGAATGAGCAGTTCTTC. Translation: CASSPRQGKRGNEQFF.

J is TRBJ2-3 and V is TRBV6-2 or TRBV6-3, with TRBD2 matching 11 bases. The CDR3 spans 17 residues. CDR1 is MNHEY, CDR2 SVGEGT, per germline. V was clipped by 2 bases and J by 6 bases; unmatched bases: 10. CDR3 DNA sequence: TGTGCCAGCAGTTACGGAGTAGGGGGACTAGCGGAGGATACGCAGTATTTT. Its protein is CASSYGVGGLAEDTQYF.

Here the CDR3 DNA reads TGTGCCTGGGATGGACAGGGGAGGGAAAAACTGTTTTTT. Its translation is CAWDGQGREKLFF. The chain recombines TRBV30 with TRBJ1-4; TRBD1 matches 9 bases. This CDR3 is built from 13 residues. Germline lookup yields CDR1 GTSNPN and CDR2 SVGIG (reference sequence). J lost 8 bases, V lost 5 bases, and 6 bases had no gene match. The full variable domain, completed using reference TRBV30 and TRBJ1-4, is SQTIHQWPATLVQPVGSPLSLECTVEGTSNPNLYWYRQAAGRGLQLLFYSVGIGQISSEVPQNLSASRPQDRQFILSSKKLLLSDSGFYLCAWDGQGREKLFFGSGTQLSVL.

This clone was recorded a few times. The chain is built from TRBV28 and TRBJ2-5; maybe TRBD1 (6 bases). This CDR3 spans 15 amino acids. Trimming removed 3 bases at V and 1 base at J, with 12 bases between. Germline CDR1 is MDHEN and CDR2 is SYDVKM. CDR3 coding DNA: TGTGCCAGCAGTTTGGCAGGGGAAGGCCAAGAGACCCAGTACTTC. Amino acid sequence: CASSLAGEGQETQYF.

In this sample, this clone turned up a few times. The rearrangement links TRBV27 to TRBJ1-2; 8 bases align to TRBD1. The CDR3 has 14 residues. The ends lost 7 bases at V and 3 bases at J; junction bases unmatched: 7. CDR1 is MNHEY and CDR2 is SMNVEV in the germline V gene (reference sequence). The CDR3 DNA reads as TGTGCCAGCATGAGGCAGGGGGCGGACTATGGCTACACCTTC. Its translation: CASMRQGADYGYTF.

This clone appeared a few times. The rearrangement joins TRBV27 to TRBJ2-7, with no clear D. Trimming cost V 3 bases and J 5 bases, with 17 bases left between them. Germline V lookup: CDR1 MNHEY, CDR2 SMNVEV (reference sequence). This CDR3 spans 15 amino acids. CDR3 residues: CASSLISAAMDEQYF. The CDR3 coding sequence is TGTGCCAGCAGTTTGATTTCGGCGGCAATGGACGAGCAGTACTTC.